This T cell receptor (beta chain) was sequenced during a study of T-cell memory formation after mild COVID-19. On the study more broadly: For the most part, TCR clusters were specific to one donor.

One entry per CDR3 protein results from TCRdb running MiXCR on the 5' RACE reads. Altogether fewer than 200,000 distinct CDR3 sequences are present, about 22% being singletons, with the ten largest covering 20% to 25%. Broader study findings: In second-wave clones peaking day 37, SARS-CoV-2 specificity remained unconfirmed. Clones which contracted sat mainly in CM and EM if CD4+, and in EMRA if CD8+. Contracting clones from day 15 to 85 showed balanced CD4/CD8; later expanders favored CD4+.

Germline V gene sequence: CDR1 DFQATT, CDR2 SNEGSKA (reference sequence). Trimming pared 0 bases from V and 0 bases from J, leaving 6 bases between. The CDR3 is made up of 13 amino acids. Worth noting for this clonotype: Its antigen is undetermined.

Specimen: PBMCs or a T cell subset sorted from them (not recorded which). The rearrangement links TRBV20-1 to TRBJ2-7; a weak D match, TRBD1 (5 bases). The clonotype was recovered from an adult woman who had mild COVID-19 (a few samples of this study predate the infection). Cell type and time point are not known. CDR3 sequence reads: CSARDTGSYEQYF. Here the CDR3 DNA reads TGCAGTGCTAGAGATACAGGCTCCTACGAGCAGTACTTC.